The present T cell receptor beta chain was sequenced within a study of shared clonotypes between healthy human individuals. The material for each subset, its genomic DNA, was split evenly across several immunoSEQ plates. Clones were sequenced by immunoSEQ multiplex PCR, and TCRdb holds only the in-frame ones, with some missing. The table shows roughly 500,000 clones, with about 96% occurring only once. Findings and limits, study-wide: Generation probability values for non-shared clonotypes were lower than those for clonotypes shared by all four donors. Several donors showed sharing of around 5% of naive CD4 clonotypes. Collection of samples was limited to blood; tissue repertoires likely differ.

Germline V gene lookup returns CDR1 MNHEY and CDR2 SMNVEV (reference sequence). This CDR3 has 15 residues. V gave up 4 bases and J gave up 10 bases, with 19 bases separating them. Comments on this clone: No antigen is known for it.

The receptor was derived from a woman aged 25-40 years in good health. This sequence joins TRBV27 and TRBJ1-4; D not resolved. Sample: naive CD4+ T cells sorted from blood. The subset denotes: CD45RA+ positively selected. The CDR3 is CASSSVGGASGKLFF. The CDR3, as DNA: TGTGCCAGCAGTTCAGTCGGAGGAGCCTCGGGAAAACTGTTTTTT. Drawing the rest from reference TRBV27 and TRBJ1-4, the complete variable domain is EAQVTQNPRYLITVTGKKLTVTCSQNMNHEYMSWYRQDPGLGLRQIYYSMNVEVTDKGDVPEGYKVSRKEKRNFPLILESPSPNQTSLYFCASSSVGGASGKLFFGSGTQLSVL.